The 20 T cell receptor beta chains below all came from one sample that was sequenced in a study of T-cell reconstitution after alpha-beta-depleted transplantation in children. It was with unique molecular identifiers that the TCRbeta library was prepared. MiXCR, run by TCRdb on the PCR reads, gives a single entry per CDR3 protein. The sample holds 450,000 to 600,000 distinct CDR3 sequences; around 20% are singletons and the top ten take less than 4%. The source material was PBMCs from the stem cell graft donor, sampled from the stem cell graft. These receptors came from a human donor who donated a stem cell graft to a child with acute lymphoblastic leukemia.

The rearrangement joins TRBV25-1 to TRBJ2-1; D gene ambiguous. The CDR3 consists of 15 residues. Germline V gives CDR1 MGHDK, CDR2 SYGVNS. V dropped 3 bases and J dropped 8 bases, with 17 bases sitting between them. The CDR3 bases are TGTGCCAGCAGTGAGCGGTCCAAGAGGTACGATGAGCAGTTCTTC. It is translated as CASSERSKRYDEQFF.

This clonotype was detected a few times. The V gene is TRBV29-1, the J gene TRBJ2-7, with 7 bases that match TRBD1. Germline CDR1 SQVTM, CDR2 ANQGSEA. After removal of 1 base from V and 5 bases from J, the junction contained 2 bases not matched to a gene. The CDR3 is 12 amino acids. CDR3 loop: CSVEVTGDEQYF. The CDR3, as DNA: TGCAGCGTTGAAGTAACAGGGGACGAGCAGTACTTC.

The chain employs TRBV4-2 and TRBJ1-1; D possibly corresponds to TRBD1 (6 bases). Germline V gene lookup returns CDR1 LGHNA and CDR2 YNFKEQ. V shed 3 bases and J shed 1 base, with 12 bases lying between them. CDR3 length: 15 amino acids. This CDR3 reads CASSQPGTQNTEAFF. The CDR3 coding sequence is TGTGCCAGCAGCCAGCCCGGGACACAGAACACTGAAGCTTTCTTT.

The chain uses TRBV27 and TRBJ2-7, with 7 bases matching TRBD1. CDR3 length: 15 amino acids. V lost 1 base and J lost 2; bases outside the gene matches: 5. Germline CDR1 is MNHEY and CDR2 is SMNVEV (reference sequence). CDR3 amino acids: CASSLWTGATYEQYF. The DNA of the CDR3 is TGTGCCAGCAGTTTATGGACAGGTGCTACCTACGAGCAGTACTTC.

This clonotype has just a few counts. V usage is TRBV29-1 and J usage is TRBJ2-7; D unclear. Germline CDR1 is SQVTM and CDR2 is ANQGSEA. The CDR3 is made up of 14 amino acids. V was pared by 7 bases and J by 0 bases, with 16 bases between. DNA for the CDR3: TGCAGCGCTCGGCCGGCCCGAAGCTCCTACGAGCAGTACTTC. It translates to CSARPARSSYEQYF.

This clonotype was seen only a few times. The chain employs TRBV13 and TRBJ2-7, with 9 bases lining up with TRBD1. The CDR3 has 15 residues. CDR1 and CDR2 from the germline V gene are PRHDT and FYEKMQ (reference sequence). The V and J ends lost 4 bases and 2 bases, in that order; junction bases with no gene match: 6. The CDR3 sequence is CASSSDRGHTYEQYF. The CDR3 DNA reads as TGTGCCAGCAGCTCGGACAGGGGCCATACCTACGAGCAGTACTTC.

The chain combines TRBV7-3 with TRBJ2-1; D gene uncertain. Germline V gives CDR1 SGHTA, CDR2 FQGTGA. The CDR3 covers 14 residues. V shed 2 bases and J shed 6 bases, with 11 bases lying between them. The CDR3 DNA follows: TGTGCCAGCAGCTTATCGGCGGTTCCCAATGAGCAGTTCTTC. This translates into CASSLSAVPNEQFF.

The rearrangement joins TRBV12-3 or TRBV12-4 to TRBJ2-1, with 12 bases identical to TRBD2. The CDR3 totals 15 residues. V shed 7 bases, J shed 15 bases, and the junction held 16 bases outside the gene matches. CDR3 bases: TGTGCCAGCACGAGTTTTACTAGCGGGAGGCGTGTTTTGTTCTTC. Residues: CASTSFTSGRRVLFF.

The chain carries TRBV5-1 and TRBJ1-5; TRBD1 agrees at 7 bases. The V and J ends lost 0 bases and 2 bases, in that order; junction bases with no gene match: 5. The CDR3 consists of 16 residues. From germline, CDR1 is SGHRS and CDR2 YFSETQ. DNA for the CDR3: TGCGCCAGCAGCTTGGAAGGGGGCTTTGGCAATCAGCCCCAGCATTTT. Translated: CASSLEGGFGNQPQHF.

The rearrangement links TRBV4-1 to TRBJ2-3; 7 nucleotides align to TRBD2. V lost 2 bases, J lost 2 bases, and 10 bases stayed unmatched. The CDR3 has 17 amino acids. The germline CDR1 and CDR2 sequences are MGHRA and YSYEKL. The CDR3 nucleotides are TGCGCCAGCAGCCAACTTACAAGCGGGACGGTCACAGATACGCAGTATTTT. Translation: CASSQLTSGTVTDTQYF.

CDR3 sequence reads: CASSFASGGAVNEQYF. The CDR3 DNA reads TGTGCCAGCAGTTTTGCCTCAGGGGGCGCGGTGAACGAGCAGTACTTC. This chain joins TRBV6-5 and TRBJ2-7, with 8 bases aligning to TRBD1. The CDR3 contains 16 residues. V shed 4 bases, J shed 5 bases, and the junction held 13 bases outside the gene matches. Per the germline V gene, CDR1 is MNHEY and CDR2 is SVGAGI.

This clonotype was counted a few times. The chain uses TRBV4-1 and TRBJ2-7; 9 bases align to TRBD2. CDR1 and CDR2 from the germline V gene are MGHRA and YSYEKL. The trim removed 2 bases at V and 1 base at J, leaving 3 bases unmatched. CDR3 size: 15 residues. The CDR3 region has the DNA TGCGCCAGCAGCCAACTAGCGGGGACTTCCTACGAGCAGTACTTC. Its protein is CASSQLAGTSYEQYF.

This chain links TRBV3-1 with TRBJ2-1; 11 bases are shared with TRBD1. Trimming removed 1 base from V and 10 bases from J; junction bases left unmatched: 3. Germline CDR1 and CDR2: LGHDT and YNNKEL (reference sequence). The CDR3 spans 14 residues. The CDR3 region is CASSQGTGGYEQFF. For the CDR3, the DNA is TGTGCCAGCAGCCAAGGGACAGGGGGCTACGAGCAGTTCTTC.

This clonotype was picked up a small number of times. V usage is TRBV12-3 or TRBV12-4 and J usage is TRBJ1-2; D not resolved. The CDR3 sequence is 14 residues long. The V and J ends lost 4 bases and 0 bases respectively, with 9 bases between them. CDR3 in DNA: TGTGCCAGCAGTTCCCCCGAGTCTAACTATGGCTACACCTTC. It encodes CASSSPESNYGYTF.

The chain recombines TRBV7-9 with TRBJ2-2; no clear D gene. V gave up 8 bases and J gave up 4 bases, with 17 bases separating them. Germline CDR1 SEHNR, CDR2 FQNEAQ (reference sequence). The CDR3 runs 15 residues. CDR3 residues: CASLPVRGSTGELFF. DNA for the CDR3: TGTGCCAGCCTACCCGTCAGAGGCAGCACCGGGGAGCTGTTTTTT.

The CDR3 DNA follows: TGTGCCAGCAGCTCCGACAGCGTCTATGGCTACACCTTC. Translating it yields CASSSDSVYGYTF. The chain carries TRBV9 and TRBJ1-2; TRBD1 might be the D (5 bases). Trimming left V 4 bases short and J 4 bases short, with 11 bases between. Germline V gene data show CDR1 as SGDLS and CDR2 as YYNGEE. CDR3 size: 13 residues.

This chain links TRBV5-1 with TRBJ2-1, with 7 nucleotides matching TRBD2. V was clipped by 0 bases and J by 4 bases; unmatched bases: 4. The CDR3 length is 15 residues. Germline CDR1 and CDR2: SGHRS and YFSETQ. CDR3 sequence: CASSLVLRGYNEQFF. Written as DNA, the CDR3 is TGCGCCAGCAGCTTGGTGCTGCGGGGGTACAATGAGCAGTTCTTC. Drawing the rest from reference TRBV5-1 and TRBJ2-1, the complete variable domain is KAGVTQTPRYLIKTRGQQVTLSCSPISGHRSVSWYQQTPGQGLQFLFEYFSETQRNKGNFPGRFSGRQFSNSRSEMNVSTLELGDSALYLCASSLVLRGYNEQFFGPGTRLTVL.

The CDR3 bases are TGCAGTGCCCCGGGGCCCTTGGGGGAATACGAGCAGTACTTC. Protein product: CSAPGPLGEYEQYF. The rearrangement links TRBV20-1 to TRBJ2-7, with D perhaps assigned TRBD1 or TRBD2 (5 bases each). CDR3 length: 14 amino acids. CDR1 is DFQATT and CDR2 is SNEGSKA in the germline V gene (reference sequence). V shed 6 bases and J shed 4 bases, with 19 bases lying between them.

The rearrangement uses TRBV5-1 and TRBJ2-6; D unresolved. Trimming shortened V by 0 bases and J by 0 bases, and 7 bases separated the two germline ends. Germline CDR1 SGHRS, CDR2 YFSETQ. This CDR3 region has 16 residues. CDR3 DNA sequence: TGCGCCAGCAGCTTGGCCATCGGCTCTGGGGCCAACGTCCTGACTTTC. The encoded protein is CASSLAIGSGANVLTF. Looking up the rest from reference TRBV5-1 and TRBJ2-6 gives the full variable domain: KAGVTQTPRYLIKTRGQQVTLSCSPISGHRSVSWYQQTPGQGLQFLFEYFSETQRNKGNFPGRFSGRQFSNSRSEMNVSTLELGDSALYLCASSLAIGSGANVLTFGAGSRLTVL.

The chain has TRBV5-1 and TRBJ2-3; possible D gene TRBD2, 5 bases. The CDR3 is made up of 13 amino acids. V dropped 3 bases and J dropped 4 bases, with 9 bases sitting between them. Per germline, CDR1 SGHRS and CDR2 YFSETQ. This CDR3 reads CASSYGVSDTQYF. DNA for the CDR3: TGCGCCAGCAGCTACGGGGTATCAGATACGCAGTATTTT.